These 12 T cell receptor beta chains originate from one sample sequenced in a study of blood T cell repertoires in COVID-19. TCRdb's table, derived via immunoSEQ multiplex PCR, lists solely in-frame clones and lacks some. The sample lists under 250,000 clones; roughly 88% were seen once. The sequencing input was peripheral blood. Receptors originate from a man aged 40-49 years with acute or convalescent COVID-19.

The rearrangement uses TRBV4-1 and TRBJ1-2; 7 bases map to TRBD1. Germline CDR1 and CDR2: MGHRA and YSYEKL. Trimming at V came to 2 bases and at J to 6 bases, leaving 12 bases not matched to a gene. The CDR3 contains 16 residues. CDR3 residues: CASSQWRTGEMNGYTF. CDR3 DNA sequence: TGCGCCAGCAGCCAATGGAGGACAGGAGAGATGAATGGCTACACCTTC.

The chain couples TRBV7-8 to TRBJ1-5; D possibly corresponds to TRBD1 (6 bases). The V gene's germline CDR1 is SGHVS and CDR2 FQNEAQ. Deletions cut 6 bases from V and 2 bases from J, with 20 bases between. This CDR3 is built from 17 residues. This chain's CDR3 is CASSMAIGPGGNQPQHF. Written as DNA, the CDR3 is TGTGCCAGCAGTATGGCGATTGGGCCAGGGGGCAATCAGCCCCAGCATTTT.

This sequence joins TRBV7-3 and TRBJ1-1; no clear D. Germline V gene data show CDR1 as SGHTA and CDR2 as FQGTGA. The CDR3 has 14 amino acids. V dropped 5 bases and J dropped 2 bases, with 12 bases sitting between them. CDR3 DNA: TGTGCCAGCAGCCTAGAGGGCAGAAACACTGAAGCTTTCTTT. It yields the protein CASSLEGRNTEAFF.

V usage is TRBV6-6 and J usage is TRBJ2-3, with a weak D call TRBD1 (5 bases). V lost 2 bases and J 4 bases, leaving 10 bases between the germline ends. From germline, CDR1 is MNHNY and CDR2 SVGAGI (reference sequence). The CDR3 extends over 14 amino acids. Here the CDR3 DNA reads TGTGCCAGCAGTTACCCCCAGGGCTCAGATACGCAGTATTTT. Encoded protein: CASSYPQGSDTQYF.

V is TRBV12-5 and J is TRBJ2-7, with 8 positions matching TRBD1. The ends lost 6 bases at V and 0 bases at J; junction bases unmatched: 1. Looked up from germline, CDR1 is LGHNT and CDR2 is FRNRAP. The CDR3 loop spans 13 amino acids. The DNA for the CDR3 is TGTGCTAGTGGGGGGACAGGCTCCTACGAGCAGTACTTC. Translation gives CASGGTGSYEQYF.

The chain is built from TRBV4-1 and TRBJ2-2, with D possibly being TRBD2 (6 bases). The CDR3 loop spans 14 amino acids. The germline V gene has CDR1 MGHRA and CDR2 YSYEKL. The V end lost 4 bases, the J end lost 6 bases, and 12 bases lay between the germline ends. The CDR3 here is CASSLRAGSGELFF. In DNA, the CDR3 is TGCGCCAGCAGCCTACGGGCGGGGTCCGGGGAGCTGTTTTTT.

This clone was found once. V is TRBV10-3 and J is TRBJ2-1; 10 nucleotides line up with TRBD1. V gave up 6 bases and J gave up 7 bases; unmatched junction bases: 12. Looked up from germline, CDR1 is ENHRY and CDR2 is SYGVKD. This CDR3 is built from 16 residues. CDR3 sequence (DNA): TGTGCCATCAGGAGGGACAGGGGAGAATTGTTGAATGAGCAGTTCTTC. Translating it yields CAIRRDRGELLNEQFF.

This clone has just a few counts. J is TRBJ1-3 and V is TRBV7-6, with D possibly matching TRBD1 (6 bases). Germline assignment: CDR1 SGHVS and CDR2 FNYEAQ. The V and J ends lost 1 base and 0 bases respectively, with 13 bases between them. This CDR3 contains 17 residues. The chain's CDR3 is CASSLGAGAFSGNTIYF. CDR3 sequence (DNA): TGTGCCAGCAGCTTAGGGGCAGGGGCCTTCTCTGGAAACACCATATATTTT.

The V call is TRBV4-3, the J call TRBJ2-1; 12 bases line up with TRBD2. The junction had 2 bases not matched to a gene; V was cut back by 4 bases and J by 4 bases. The CDR3 loop spans 15 amino acids. Germline CDR1 LGHNA, CDR2 YSLEER. The CDR3 region has the DNA TGCGCCAGCAGCCCCGGACTAGCGGGATACAATGAGCAGTTCTTC. Amino acids: CASSPGLAGYNEQFF.

This clone appeared a single time. The J gene is TRBJ2-5, the V gene TRBV7-9; 7 nucleotides align to TRBD1. V lost 5 bases, J lost 1 base, and 10 bases stayed unmatched. This CDR3 contains 16 residues. Germline V CDR1 and CDR2: SEHNR, FQNEAQ (reference sequence). Written as DNA, the CDR3 is TGTGCCAGCAGCCCTGAGACAGGGAAGCTCCAAGAGACCCAGTACTTC. Amino acids: CASSPETGKLQETQYF.

V and J are TRBV20-1 and TRBJ2-4; tentative D call: TRBD2 (5 bases). Germline V gene data show CDR1 as DFQATT and CDR2 as SNEGSKA (reference sequence). This CDR3 spans 11 amino acids. The V gene lost 5 bases and the J gene lost 6 bases, with 8 bases spanning the gap. CDR3 DNA: TGCAGTGCTGGCGGACTAAACATTCAGTACTTC. Encoded protein: CSAGGLNIQYF.

V gene TRBV5-1 combines with J gene TRBJ2-7; 10 bases line up with TRBD1. This CDR3 has 15 residues. Germline loops: CDR1 SGHRS, CDR2 YFSETQ. Losses at the gene ends were 0 bases for V and 3 bases for J; bases not matched to a gene: 3. The CDR3 sequence is CASSLGGTGVYEQYF. As DNA, the CDR3 is TGCGCCAGCAGCTTGGGGGGGACAGGGGTCTACGAGCAGTACTTC.